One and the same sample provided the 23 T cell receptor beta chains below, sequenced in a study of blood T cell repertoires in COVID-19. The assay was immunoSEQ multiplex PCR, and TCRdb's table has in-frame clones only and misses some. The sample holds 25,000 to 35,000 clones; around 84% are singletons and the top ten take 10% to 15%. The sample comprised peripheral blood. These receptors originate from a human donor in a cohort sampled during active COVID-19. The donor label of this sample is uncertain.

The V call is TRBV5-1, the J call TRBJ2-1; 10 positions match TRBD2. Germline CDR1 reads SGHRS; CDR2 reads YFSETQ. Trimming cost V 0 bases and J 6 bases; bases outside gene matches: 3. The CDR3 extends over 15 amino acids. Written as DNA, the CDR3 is TGCGCCAGCAGCTTGGAACTAGCGGGGCTCAATGAGCAGTTCTTC. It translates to CASSLELAGLNEQFF.

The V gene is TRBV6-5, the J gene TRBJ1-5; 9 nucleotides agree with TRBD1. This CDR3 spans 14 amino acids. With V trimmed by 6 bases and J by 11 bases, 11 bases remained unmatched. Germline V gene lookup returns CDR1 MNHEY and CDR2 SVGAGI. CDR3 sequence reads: CASSPQGAGLSQHF. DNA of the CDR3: TGTGCCAGCAGCCCACAGGGGGCCGGGTTATCCCAGCATTTT.

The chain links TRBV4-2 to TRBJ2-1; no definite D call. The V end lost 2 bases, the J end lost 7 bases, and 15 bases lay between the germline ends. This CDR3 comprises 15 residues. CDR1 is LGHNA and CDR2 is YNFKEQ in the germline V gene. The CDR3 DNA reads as TGTGCCAGCAGCCAATTTAGTACGTCGGAGAATGAGCAGTTCTTC. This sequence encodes CASSQFSTSENEQFF.

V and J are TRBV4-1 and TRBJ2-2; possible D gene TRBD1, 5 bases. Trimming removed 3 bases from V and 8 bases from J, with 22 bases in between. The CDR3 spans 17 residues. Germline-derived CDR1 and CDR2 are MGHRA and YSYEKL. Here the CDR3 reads CASSHPTGEQSKGELFF. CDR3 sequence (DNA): TGCGCCAGCAGCCACCCCACAGGAGAACAGTCCAAGGGGGAGCTGTTTTTT.

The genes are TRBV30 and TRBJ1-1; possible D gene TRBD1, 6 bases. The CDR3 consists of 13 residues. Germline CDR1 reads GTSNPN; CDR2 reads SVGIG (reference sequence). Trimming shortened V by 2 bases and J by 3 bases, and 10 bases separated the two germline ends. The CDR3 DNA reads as TGTGCCTGGAGTCTACAGGGAGACACTGAAGCTTTCTTT. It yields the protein CAWSLQGDTEAFF.

Here the CDR3 reads CASSLRPNVAGYSGRGSVNEQFF. Here the CDR3 DNA reads TGTGCCAGCAGTTTAAGGCCCAACGTGGCGGGGTATAGCGGGAGGGGATCAGTAAATGAGCAGTTCTTC. The V gene is TRBV27, the J gene TRBJ2-1; 11 nucleotides line up with TRBD2. The junction had 28 bases not matched to a gene; V was cut back by 2 bases and J by 7 bases. Germline V gene sequence: CDR1 MNHEY, CDR2 SMNVEV (reference sequence). This CDR3 contains 23 residues.

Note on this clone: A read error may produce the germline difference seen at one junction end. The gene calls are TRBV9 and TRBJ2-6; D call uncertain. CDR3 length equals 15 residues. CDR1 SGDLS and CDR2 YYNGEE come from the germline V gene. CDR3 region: CASSVADSRANVLTF. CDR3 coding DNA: TGTGCCAGCAGCGTAGCCGACTCTCGGGCCAACGTCCTGACTTTC.

The CDR3 region is CASTTGNFNEQFF. DNA for the CDR3: TGTGCCAGCACGACAGGGAATTTCAATGAGCAGTTCTTC. V and J are TRBV6-6 and TRBJ2-1, with 7 bases lining up with TRBD1. CDR3 length: 13 residues. Per germline, CDR1 MNHNY and CDR2 SVGAGI (reference sequence). V shed 7 bases, J shed 6 bases, and the junction held 6 bases outside the gene matches.

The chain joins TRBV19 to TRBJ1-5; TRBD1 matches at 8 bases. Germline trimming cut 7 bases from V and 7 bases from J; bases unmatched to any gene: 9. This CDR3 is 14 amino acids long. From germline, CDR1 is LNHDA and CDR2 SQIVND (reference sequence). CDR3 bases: TGTGCCAGTAACGCTGGACAGGGCGGGCAGCCCCAGCATTTT. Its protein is CASNAGQGGQPQHF.

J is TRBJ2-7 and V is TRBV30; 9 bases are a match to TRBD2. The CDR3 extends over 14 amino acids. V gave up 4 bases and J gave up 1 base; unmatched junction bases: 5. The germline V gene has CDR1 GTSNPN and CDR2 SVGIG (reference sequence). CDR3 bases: TGTGCCTGGACAACTAGCGGGTCTTCCTACGAGCAGTACTTC. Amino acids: CAWTTSGSSYEQYF.

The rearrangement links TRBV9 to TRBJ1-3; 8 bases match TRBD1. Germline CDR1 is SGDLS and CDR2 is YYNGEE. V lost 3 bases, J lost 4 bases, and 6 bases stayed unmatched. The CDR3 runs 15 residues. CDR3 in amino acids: CASSDRQGSGNTIYF. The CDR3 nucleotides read TGTGCCAGCAGCGACCGACAGGGGTCAGGAAACACCATATATTTT.

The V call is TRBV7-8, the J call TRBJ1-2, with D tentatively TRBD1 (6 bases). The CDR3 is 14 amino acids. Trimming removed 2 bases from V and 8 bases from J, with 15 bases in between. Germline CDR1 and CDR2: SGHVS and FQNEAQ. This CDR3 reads CASSLTTGSLGYTF. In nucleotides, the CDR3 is TGTGCCAGCAGCTTAACCACAGGGAGTTTAGGCTACACCTTC.

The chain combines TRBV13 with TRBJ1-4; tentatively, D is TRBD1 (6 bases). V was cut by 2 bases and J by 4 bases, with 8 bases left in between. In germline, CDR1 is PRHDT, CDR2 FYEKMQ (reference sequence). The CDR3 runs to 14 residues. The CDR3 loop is CASSLRGNNEKLFF. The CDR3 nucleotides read TGTGCCAGCAGCTTAAGGGGGAATAATGAAAAACTGTTTTTT.

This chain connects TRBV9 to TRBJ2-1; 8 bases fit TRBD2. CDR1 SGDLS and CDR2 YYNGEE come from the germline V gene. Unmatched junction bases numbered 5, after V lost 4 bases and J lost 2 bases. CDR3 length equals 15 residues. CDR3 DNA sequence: TGTGCCAGCAGCCCGGGAGCGGGAGCCTACAATGAGCAGTTCTTC. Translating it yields CASSPGAGAYNEQFF.

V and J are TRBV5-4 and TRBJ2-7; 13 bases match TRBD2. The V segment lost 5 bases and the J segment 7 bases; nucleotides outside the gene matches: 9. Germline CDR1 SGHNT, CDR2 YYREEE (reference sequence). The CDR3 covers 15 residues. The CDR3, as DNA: TGTGCCAGCAGTCCTACTAGCGGGAGGGCCGGAGAGCAGTACTTC. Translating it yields CASSPTSGRAGEQYF.

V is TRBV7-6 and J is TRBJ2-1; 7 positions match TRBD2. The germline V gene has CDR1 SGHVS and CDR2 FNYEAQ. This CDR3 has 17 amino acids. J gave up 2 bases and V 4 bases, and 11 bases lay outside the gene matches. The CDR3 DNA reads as TGTGCCAGCAGCTCCCTTTATGGGAGGGGAACCTACAATGAGCAGTTCTTC. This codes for CASSSLYGRGTYNEQFF.

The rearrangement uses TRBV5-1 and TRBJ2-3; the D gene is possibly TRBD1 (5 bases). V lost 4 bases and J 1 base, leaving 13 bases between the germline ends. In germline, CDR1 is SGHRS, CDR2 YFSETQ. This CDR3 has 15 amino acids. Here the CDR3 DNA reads TGCGCCAGCAGCGCTCAGGGCCCTGGCACAGATACGCAGTATTTT. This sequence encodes CASSAQGPGTDTQYF.

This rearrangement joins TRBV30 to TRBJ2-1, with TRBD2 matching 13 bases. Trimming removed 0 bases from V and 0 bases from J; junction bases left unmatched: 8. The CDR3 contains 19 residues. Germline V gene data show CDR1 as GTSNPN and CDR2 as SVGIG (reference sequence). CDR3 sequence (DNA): TGTGCCTGGAGTGTAAGACTAGCGGGAGGCCCCAGCTCCTACAATGAGCAGTTCTTC. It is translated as CAWSVRLAGGPSSYNEQFF.

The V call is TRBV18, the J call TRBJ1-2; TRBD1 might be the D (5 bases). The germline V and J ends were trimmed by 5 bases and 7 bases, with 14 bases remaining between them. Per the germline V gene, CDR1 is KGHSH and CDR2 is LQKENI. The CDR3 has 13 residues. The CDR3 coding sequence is TGTGCCAGCTCAATCACAGGAGACAGTGGCTACACCTTC. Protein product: CASSITGDSGYTF. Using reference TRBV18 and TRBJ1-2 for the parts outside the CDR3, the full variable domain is NAGVMQNPRHLVRRRGQEARLRCSPMKGHSHVYWYRQLPEEGLKFMVYLQKENIIDESGMPKERFSAEFPKEGPSILRIQQVVRGDSAAYFCASSITGDSGYTFGSGTRLTVV.

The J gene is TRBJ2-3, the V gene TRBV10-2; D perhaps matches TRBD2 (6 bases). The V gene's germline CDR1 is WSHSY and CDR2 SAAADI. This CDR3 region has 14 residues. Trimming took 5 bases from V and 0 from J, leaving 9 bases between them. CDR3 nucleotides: TGCGCCAGCAGTTCCGGGACTAGCACAGATACGCAGTATTTT. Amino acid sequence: CASSSGTSTDTQYF.

CDR3: CASSQAPTSGVYEQYF. In DNA, the CDR3 is TGTGCCAGCAGCCAAGCCCCGACTAGCGGAGTTTACGAGCAGTACTTC. The chain employs TRBV3-1 (or the pseudogene TRBV3-2) and TRBJ2-7, with 9 bases lining up with TRBD2. The germline gives CDR1 LGHDT, CDR2 YNNKEL (reference sequence). The CDR3 length is 16 residues. Unmatched junction bases numbered 8, after V lost 1 base and J lost 4 bases.

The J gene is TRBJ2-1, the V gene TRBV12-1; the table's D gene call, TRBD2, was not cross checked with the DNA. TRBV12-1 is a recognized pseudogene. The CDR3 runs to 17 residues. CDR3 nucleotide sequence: TGTGCCAGCAGCCCGGGACTAGGACGGGAACTATACAATGAGCAGTTCTTC. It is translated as CASSPGLGRELYNEQFF.

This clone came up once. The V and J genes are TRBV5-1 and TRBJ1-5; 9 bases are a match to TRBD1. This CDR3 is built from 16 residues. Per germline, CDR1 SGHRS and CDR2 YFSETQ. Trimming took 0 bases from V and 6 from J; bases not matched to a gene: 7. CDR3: CASSLGTGANGQPQHF. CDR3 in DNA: TGCGCCAGCAGCTTGGGGACAGGGGCGAATGGTCAGCCCCAGCATTTT.